This entry lists 30 T cell receptor beta chains sequenced from one sample in a study of T cell responses to AZD1222 COVID-19 vaccine. Sequencing used immunoSEQ multiplex PCR; TCRdb keeps in-frame clones, though not all of them. The sample includes tens of thousands of clones, 87% seen only once; the top ten take less than 20%. The sequenced sample was peripheral blood, obtained 28 days after the second AZD1222 dose. The receptors shown here come from an adult who received the AZD1222 COVID-19 vaccine.

V usage is TRBV7-8 and J usage is TRBJ1-6; 7 bases fit TRBD1. V lost 5 bases and J lost 9; bases outside the gene matches: 1. This CDR3 is 12 amino acids long. The V gene's germline CDR1 is SGHVS and CDR2 FQNEAQ. CDR3 loop: CASSRTGSPLHF. The DNA of the CDR3 is TGTGCCAGCAGCCGGACAGGTTCACCCCTCCACTTT.

V and J are TRBV5-4 and TRBJ1-1, with D possibly TRBD1 on 5 matching bases. Germline lookup yields CDR1 SGHNT and CDR2 YYREEE (reference sequence). There are 17 residues in the CDR3. V gave up 3 bases and J gave up 0 bases, with 18 bases separating them. The CDR3, as DNA: TGTGCCAGCAGCTCTATGGGGGATTCCGGCATGAACACTGAAGCTTTCTTT. It specifies CASSSMGDSGMNTEAFF.

The rearrangement links TRBV30 to TRBJ1-3; D is uncertain. Trimming removed 1 base from V and 5 bases from J, with 18 bases in between. Looked up from germline, CDR1 is GTSNPN and CDR2 is SVGIG (reference sequence). This CDR3 comprises 16 residues. CDR3 nucleotide sequence: TGTGCCTGGAGTGCCAGGACCTTAGTCGGCCGAAACACCATATATTTT. It is translated as CAWSARTLVGRNTIYF.

V is TRBV7-9 and J is TRBJ1-6; D uncertain. Trimming took 5 bases from V and 7 from J, leaving 9 bases between them. The CDR3 is 13 amino acids. The germline CDR1 and CDR2 sequences are SEHNR and FQNEAQ (reference sequence). The CDR3 DNA reads TGTGCCAGCAGCGTCGAAACAAATTCACCCCTCCACTTT. Amino acids: CASSVETNSPLHF. The variable domain in full, with the rest retrieved from reference TRBV7-9 and TRBJ1-6, is DTGVSQNPRHKITKRGQNVTFRCDPISEHNRLYWYRQTLGQGPEFLTYFQNEAQLEKSRLLSDRFSAERPKGSFSTLEIQRTEQGDSAMYLCASSVETNSPLHFGNGTRLTVT.

The chain employs TRBV27 and TRBJ2-2, with 14 bases that match TRBD2. Germline V gene lookup returns CDR1 MNHEY and CDR2 SMNVEV (reference sequence). The CDR3 contains 17 residues. Losses at the gene ends were 5 bases for V and 6 bases for J; bases not matched to a gene: 8. The CDR3 region is CASSDRLAGGPPGELFF. In DNA, the CDR3 is TGTGCCAGCAGTGACCGACTAGCGGGGGGGCCCCCCGGGGAGCTGTTTTTT.

The chain links TRBV18 to TRBJ2-2; unclear D gene. Between the trimmed V and J ends, which lost 2 bases and 5 bases, there was a span of 15 bases. Per germline, CDR1 KGHSH and CDR2 LQKENI. This CDR3 spans 16 amino acids. CDR3 protein: CASSPTTLPLTGELFF. The CDR3 region has the DNA TGTGCCAGCTCACCAACTACACTTCCCTTAACCGGGGAGCTGTTTTTT.

This clone has a handful of counts. The chain joins TRBV6-5 to TRBJ2-1; possibly TRBD2 for D (7 bases). Germline V gene sequence: CDR1 MNHEY, CDR2 SVGAGI. The CDR3 extends over 15 amino acids. Trimming took 10 bases from V and 4 from J, leaving 20 bases between them. The CDR3 is CATHWGGGLYNEQFF. The CDR3, as DNA: TGTGCCACACACTGGGGCGGGGGCTTATACAATGAGCAGTTCTTC.

The chain couples TRBV28 to TRBJ2-3; D could derive from TRBD1 or TRBD2 (6 bases each). The V end was cut by 7 bases, the J end by 5 bases, with 16 bases between. The CDR3 loop spans 14 amino acids. Germline V CDR1 and CDR2: MDHEN, SYDVKM. DNA for the CDR3: TGTGCCAGCAAGGAGGGCAGGGGTTTAGATACGCAGTATTTT. It yields the protein CASKEGRGLDTQYF.

The chain is built from TRBV30 and TRBJ2-1; D uncertain. Germline CDR1 is GTSNPN and CDR2 is SVGIG (reference sequence). Trimming left V 0 bases short and J 4 bases short, with 7 bases between. This CDR3 is built from 13 residues. In DNA form, the CDR3 reads TGTGCCTGGAGTGTAAACCAATACAATGAGCAGTTCTTC. Translating gives CAWSVNQYNEQFF.

The chain uses TRBV7-2 and TRBJ1-5; D might be TRBD1 (6 bases). The CDR3 runs 14 residues. V shed 3 bases and J shed 7 bases, with 13 bases lying between them. The germline V gene encodes CDR1 SGHTA and CDR2 FQGNSA. The CDR3 coding sequence is TGTGCCAGCAGCTTGTCTGGGACATCACAGCCCCAGCATTTT. This sequence encodes CASSLSGTSQPQHF.

The genes are TRBV7-9 and TRBJ1-2; D possibly corresponds to TRBD1 (5 bases). There are 15 residues in the CDR3. Trimming left V 3 bases short and J 4 bases short, with 15 bases between. Per the germline V gene, CDR1 is SEHNR and CDR2 is FQNEAQ (reference sequence). The CDR3 coding sequence is TGTGCCAGCAGCTTGGGGGTCGACGGACTCTATGGCTACACCTTC. Residues: CASSLGVDGLYGYTF.

This chain uses TRBV6-5 with TRBJ1-1; D gene uncertain. Germline V gene lookup returns CDR1 MNHEY and CDR2 SVGAGI. The V gene lost 4 bases and the J gene lost 1 base, with 4 bases spanning the gap. This CDR3 is built from 12 residues. The CDR3 protein is CASSLANTEAFF. CDR3 in DNA: TGTGCCAGCAGTTTAGCGAACACTGAAGCTTTCTTT.

The CDR3 bases are TGTGCCAGCAGCGTCTTAGGACAGGGGAACACTGAAGCTTTCTTT. This sequence encodes CASSVLGQGNTEAFF. V and J are TRBV7-3 and TRBJ1-1; 8 bases agree with TRBD1. V lost 5 bases and J lost 1; bases outside the gene matches: 6. In germline, CDR1 is SGHTA, CDR2 FQGTGA. The CDR3 consists of 15 residues.

The J gene is TRBJ2-2, the V gene TRBV6-6; 7 bases line up with TRBD2. This CDR3 has 16 amino acids. V dropped 6 bases and J dropped 0; count of bases not matched to a gene: 7. The germline gives CDR1 MNHNY, CDR2 SVGAGI (reference sequence). The DNA for the CDR3 is TGTGCCAGCAGAAACGGGAGGCAGTCGAACACCGGGGAGCTGTTTTTT. Its translation: CASRNGRQSNTGELFF.

The chain joins TRBV11-2 to TRBJ2-5, with unresolved D. CDR1 is SGHAT, CDR2 FQNNGV, per germline. The CDR3 totals 11 residues. The V end was cut by 8 bases, the J end by 5 bases, with 9 bases between. DNA for the CDR3: TGTGCCAGCGGGATCGGGGAGACCCAGTACTTC. This codes for CASGIGETQYF.

The V and J genes are TRBV19 and TRBJ1-1; 8 nucleotides match TRBD1. The trim removed 5 bases at V and 4 bases at J, leaving 6 bases unmatched. This CDR3 has 14 residues. CDR1 is LNHDA and CDR2 is SQIVND in the germline V gene (reference sequence). The CDR3 coding sequence is TGTGCCAGTAGTTTACAGGGGGGGATCACTGAAGCTTTCTTT. Protein sequence: CASSLQGGITEAFF. The variable domain in full, completed from reference TRBV19 and TRBJ1-1, reads DGGITQSPKYLFRKEGQNVTLSCEQNLNHDAMYWYRQDPGQGLRLIYYSQIVNDFQKGDIAEGYSVSREKKESFPLTVTSAQKNPTAFYLCASSLQGGITEAFFGQGTRLTVV.

The rearrangement joins TRBV28 to TRBJ2-3; TRBD1 matches 12 bases. Germline V gene sequence: CDR1 MDHEN, CDR2 SYDVKM. The CDR3 totals 15 residues. V lost 5 bases, J lost 6 bases, and 6 bases stayed unmatched. CDR3 DNA sequence: TGTGCCAGCAGTACCGGGACAGGGGGCGAGGATACGCAGTATTTT. This translates into CASSTGTGGEDTQYF.

The chain combines TRBV11-2 with TRBJ1-1; TRBD1 might be the D (6 bases). This CDR3 contains 15 residues. Trimming left V 3 bases short and J 3 bases short, with 14 bases between. CDR1 is SGHAT and CDR2 is FQNNGV in the germline V gene. The CDR3 nucleotides are TGTGCCAGCAGCTTGGGGGCGTGGGGGTACACTGAAGCTTTCTTT. It translates to CASSLGAWGYTEAFF. Full variable domain (remainder filled in from reference TRBV11-2 and TRBJ1-1): EAGVAQSPRYKIIEKRQSVAFWCNPISGHATLYWYQQILGQGPKLLIQFQNNGVVDDSQLPKDRFSAERLKGVDSTLKIQPAKLEDSAVYLCASSLGAWGYTEAFFGQGTRLTVV.

J is TRBJ2-7 and V is TRBV7-2; no firm D call. CDR1 is SGHTA and CDR2 is FQGNSA in the germline V gene. Trimming pared 2 bases from V and 4 bases from J, leaving 9 bases between. This CDR3 contains 13 residues. The CDR3, as DNA: TGTGCCAGCAGCTTAAGGATCGGATACGAGCAGTACTTC. It encodes CASSLRIGYEQYF.

The chain combines TRBV10-3 with TRBJ2-7; possibly TRBD2 for D (6 bases). Looked up from germline, CDR1 is ENHRY and CDR2 is SYGVKD. Trimming took 10 bases from V and 5 from J, leaving 21 bases between them. CDR3 size: 14 residues. This chain's CDR3 is CATSRPNPGDEQYF. CDR3 nucleotide sequence: TGTGCCACCTCACGACCGAACCCGGGAGACGAGCAGTACTTC.

V usage is TRBV11-2 and J usage is TRBJ1-2; D is uncertain. This CDR3 contains 13 residues. CDR1 and CDR2 from the germline V gene are SGHAT and FQNNGV. V was pared by 1 base and J by 1 base, with 4 bases between. The CDR3 DNA sequence: TGTGCCAGCAGCTTAGGCAGTAACTATGGCTACACCTTC. Translated: CASSLGSNYGYTF.

The chain links TRBV18 to TRBJ2-5; 7 bases fit TRBD1. This CDR3 has 13 amino acids. The germline V gene has CDR1 KGHSH and CDR2 LQKENI. Losses at the gene ends were 6 bases for V and 5 bases for J; bases not matched to a gene: 6. CDR3 region: CASSTGLAETQYF. The CDR3 nucleotides read TGTGCCAGCTCGACAGGGTTGGCTGAGACCCAGTACTTC.

The chain recombines TRBV7-8 with TRBJ2-7, with D perhaps TRBD2 (6 bases). Deletions cut 5 bases from V and 2 bases from J, with 22 bases between. The germline V gene encodes CDR1 SGHVS and CDR2 FQNEAQ. This CDR3 spans 17 amino acids. CDR3: CASSLTTAGTFTYEQYF. The CDR3 DNA sequence: TGTGCCAGCAGCCTAACGACGGCCGGGACTTTTACCTACGAGCAGTACTTC. The complete variable domain, with remaining parts taken from reference TRBV7-8 and TRBJ2-7, reads GAGVSQSPRYKVAKRGQDVALRCDPISGHVSLFWYQQALGQGPEFLTYFQNEAQLDKSGLPSDRFFAERPEGSVSTLKIQRTQQEDSAVYLCASSLTTAGTFTYEQYFGPGTRLTVT.

CDR3 residues: CSASGQGSAFF. CDR3 DNA sequence: TGCAGTGCTAGCGGACAGGGGTCAGCTTTCTTT. V gene TRBV20-1 combines with J gene TRBJ1-1; TRBD1 matches at 9 bases. The V gene end was trimmed by 3 bases and the J gene end by 10 bases; junction bases not matched to a gene: 3. The CDR3 loop spans 11 amino acids. The germline V gene has CDR1 DFQATT and CDR2 SNEGSKA (reference sequence).

The chain is built from TRBV27 and TRBJ1-5; the D gene is possibly TRBD1 (5 bases). This CDR3 has 13 residues. V shed 6 bases and J shed 4 bases, with 10 bases lying between them. Looked up from germline, CDR1 is MNHEY and CDR2 is SMNVEV (reference sequence). The CDR3 DNA reads as TGTGCCAGCAGCCATGACAGAAATCAGCCCCAGCATTTT. Translated, it gives CASSHDRNQPQHF.

V and J are TRBV30 and TRBJ2-7; TRBD2 matches 8 bases. V shed 1 base, J shed 3 bases, and the junction held 2 bases outside the gene matches. Per germline, CDR1 GTSNPN and CDR2 SVGIG (reference sequence). The CDR3 has 13 amino acids. The CDR3 DNA reads as TGTGCCTGGAGTGCGGGAGGGTACTACGAGCAGTACTTC. Protein product: CAWSAGGYYEQYF.

J is TRBJ2-5 and V is TRBV28, with TRBD2 matching 8 bases. J gave up 4 bases and V 6 bases, and 4 bases lay outside the gene matches. Germline V gene lookup returns CDR1 MDHEN and CDR2 SYDVKM. The CDR3 contains 13 residues. The DNA for the CDR3 is TGTGCCAGCAGGCCGGGAGGGCGAGAGACCCAGTACTTC. Translating gives CASRPGGRETQYF.

The chain recombines TRBV5-6 with TRBJ1-2; tentative D call: TRBD1 (6 bases). There are 12 residues in the CDR3. V lost 3 bases and J 5 bases, leaving 8 bases between the germline ends. Germline CDR1 SGHDT, CDR2 YYEEEE. The CDR3 region has the DNA TGTGCCAGCAGCTCCCAGGGGTATGGCTACACCTTC. It codes for CASSSQGYGYTF. Using reference TRBV5-6 and TRBJ1-2 for the parts outside the CDR3, the full variable domain is DAGVTQSPTHLIKTRGQQVTLRCSPKSGHDTVSWYQQALGQGPQFIFQYYEEEERQRGNFPDRFSGHQFPNYSSELNVNALLLGDSALYLCASSSQGYGYTFGSGTRLTVV.

This clone was seen a single time. The genes are TRBV6-6 and TRBJ1-6; 9 bases are a match to TRBD1. The CDR3 runs 16 residues. Germline CDR1 MNHNY, CDR2 SVGAGI (reference sequence). After removal of 2 bases from V and 6 bases from J, the junction contained 5 bases not matched to a gene. This CDR3 reads CASSYGQGKSNSPLHF. In nucleotides, the CDR3 is TGTGCCAGCAGTTACGGACAGGGGAAGTCTAATTCACCCCTCCACTTT.

This clone showed up just a few times. The chain uses TRBV7-3 and TRBJ2-7, with 9 bases aligning to TRBD1. CDR3 length equals 13 residues. CDR1 and CDR2 (germline): SGHTA, FQGTGA. V lost 1 base to trimming and J lost 7 bases; unmatched junction nucleotides: 2. CDR3 in DNA: TGTGCCAGCAGCTTAAGTGGGACAGGGGAGCAGTACTTC. Translating it yields CASSLSGTGEQYF.